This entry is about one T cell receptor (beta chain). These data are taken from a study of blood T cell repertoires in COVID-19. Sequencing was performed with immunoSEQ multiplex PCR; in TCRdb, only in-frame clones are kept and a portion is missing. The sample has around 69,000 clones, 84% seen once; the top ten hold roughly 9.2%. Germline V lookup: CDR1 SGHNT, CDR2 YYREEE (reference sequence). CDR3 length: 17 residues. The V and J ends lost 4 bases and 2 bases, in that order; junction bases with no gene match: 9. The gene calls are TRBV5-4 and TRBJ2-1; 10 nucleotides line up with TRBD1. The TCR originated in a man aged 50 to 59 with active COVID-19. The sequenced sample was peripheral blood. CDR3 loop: CASSLGRDRGAYNEQFF. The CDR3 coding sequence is TGTGCCAGCAGCCTCGGGAGGGACAGGGGAGCCTACAATGAGCAGTTCTTC.